The following is a TCR beta chain sequence with its context. This sample is part of a study of blood T cell repertoires in COVID-19. Looking at the study overall: Researchers got acute and convalescent COVID-19 samples from the United States, Italy and Spain. The cDNA or gDNA used as material had been derived from T cells, B-cell-depleted T cells, or PBMCs.

As processed by the authors: Using reference gene primer amplification, nucleated cell counts were estimated. This table comes from immunoSEQ multiplex PCR, and its TCRdb copy is limited to in-frame clones, with some not included. V and J calls and clone size come straight from that table; D and trimming were deduced from the DNA. The sample has roughly 200,000 clones; roughly 78% are singletons. CDR1 GTSNPN and CDR2 SVGIG come from the germline V gene (reference sequence). CDR3 length: 13 amino acids. Trimming removed 1 base at V and 3 bases at J, with 6 bases between. Material for sequencing was peripheral blood. This clonotype was sampled from a woman over 75 with active or convalescent COVID-19. The genes are TRBV30 and TRBJ1-4, with no clear D. The CDR3, as DNA: TGTGCCTGGAGTGGAGGCTCTAATGAAAAACTGTTTTTT. It translates to CAWSGGSNEKLFF.